This passage covers 31 T cell receptor beta chains from one sample sequenced in a study of Ad26.COV2.S vaccination and SARS-CoV-2 variants. The table came from immunoSEQ multiplex PCR; TCRdb's copy has only in-frame clones and leaves some out. The sample includes 300,000 to 400,000 clones, 86% of them seen just once. Treatment here: around 19 received Ad26.COV2.S at low or high dose, single or two shots; about 5 received placebo; per-sample allocation not given. Repertoires come from day 63 after the first vaccine or placebo injection. Specimen: peripheral blood, collected in a trial of Ad26.COV2.S vaccine versus placebo. The receptors come from a person between 18 and 65 years old who received the Ad26.COV2.S COVID-19 vaccine or a placebo.

The rearrangement joins TRBV4-1 to TRBJ2-2; D not resolved. The CDR3 contains 13 residues. Germline V gene sequence: CDR1 MGHRA, CDR2 YSYEKL. Between the trimmed V and J ends, which lost 4 bases and 5 bases, there was a span of 8 bases. This CDR3 reads CASSRDETGELFF. The CDR3 region has the DNA TGCGCCAGCAGCCGAGATGAAACCGGGGAGCTGTTTTTT.

The genes are TRBV5-4 and TRBJ2-3, with TRBD2 identical over 7 bases. This CDR3 has 17 residues. J was trimmed by 1 base and V by 0 bases; bases with no gene match: 8. The germline V gene encodes CDR1 SGHNT and CDR2 YYREEE (reference sequence). The CDR3 nucleotides read TGTGCCAGCAGCTTGGCTGGCGGGGCGGGGGGCACAGATACGCAGTATTTT. Protein product: CASSLAGGAGGTDTQYF.

V gene TRBV6-1 combines with J gene TRBJ2-1, with D possibly called TRBD1 or TRBD2 (5 bases each). Germline V gene data show CDR1 as MNHNS and CDR2 as SASEGT. The V gene lost 3 bases and the J gene lost 2 bases, with 11 bases spanning the gap. The CDR3 totals 15 residues. The CDR3 region has the DNA TGTGCCAGCAGTGATTCGACGGGGCCCTACAATGAGCAGTTCTTC. Translating it yields CASSDSTGPYNEQFF.

The chain recombines TRBV6-6 with TRBJ1-1; D is possibly TRBD1 (5 bases). The CDR3 is made up of 15 amino acids. Germline CDR1 and CDR2: MNHNY and SVGAGI (reference sequence). V was cut by 2 bases and J by 5 bases, with 15 bases left in between. CDR3 nucleotide sequence: TGTGCCAGCAGTTACGAGGGGATTGGAGGAACTGAAGCTTTCTTT. This encodes CASSYEGIGGTEAFF.

V gene TRBV7-2 combines with J gene TRBJ2-3; 10 bases are a match to TRBD2. The CDR3 runs to 16 residues. Germline assignment: CDR1 SGHTA and CDR2 FQGNSA. V shed 5 bases, J shed 5 bases, and the junction held 10 bases outside the gene matches. CDR3 loop: CASSPLSGGPGDTQYF. The CDR3 nucleotides are TGTGCCAGCAGCCCCCTTAGCGGGGGGCCGGGAGATACGCAGTATTTT.

This clone has just a few counts. The chain combines TRBV7-6 with TRBJ1-4; D is ambiguous. The V and J ends lost 4 bases and 8 bases respectively, with 11 bases between them. The CDR3 has 13 amino acids. CDR1 is SGHVS, CDR2 FNYEAQ, per germline. The chain's CDR3 is CASSSGRREKLFF. The CDR3 nucleotides are TGTGCCAGCAGCTCAGGACGGAGGGAAAAACTGTTTTTT. The full variable domain, with the rest looked up from reference TRBV7-6 and TRBJ1-4, is GAGVSQSPRYKVTKRGQDVALRCDPISGHVSLYWYRQALGQGPEFLTYFNYEAQQDKSGLPNDRFSAERPEGSISTLTIQRTEQRDSAMYRCASSSGRREKLFFGSGTQLSVL.

In its sample, this clone was seen a few times. The chain employs TRBV6-5 and TRBJ2-7, with D hard to call. Germline CDR1 and CDR2: MNHEY and SVGAGI. Trimming stripped 10 bases from V and 1 base from J, with 14 bases between. The CDR3 extends over 13 amino acids. CDR3 in amino acids: CATGMTLSYEQYF. CDR3 DNA: TGTGCCACCGGAATGACACTGTCCTACGAGCAGTACTTC.

This clone was counted once. The rearrangement joins TRBV6-2 or TRBV6-3 to TRBJ2-2; 8 bases fit TRBD2. The germline CDR1 and CDR2 sequences are MNHEY and SVGEGT. V gave up 4 bases and J gave up 2 bases; unmatched junction bases: 9. This CDR3 has 17 residues. CDR3 DNA sequence: TGTGCCAGCAGTTTCCCAAGCGGGGGCTATAACACCGGGGAGCTGTTTTTT. Protein: CASSFPSGGYNTGELFF.

The V gene is TRBV7-9, the J gene TRBJ2-7; no definite D call. CDR1 and CDR2 (germline): SEHNR, FQNEAQ (reference sequence). V lost 1 base and J 5 bases, leaving 3 bases between the germline ends. The CDR3 totals 11 residues. CDR3 protein: CASSLGNEQYF. For the CDR3, the DNA is TGTGCCAGCAGCTTAGGGAACGAGCAGTACTTC.

This clone was recorded once. This chain joins TRBV20-1 and TRBJ2-1; D remains unclear. Germline V gene data show CDR1 as DFQATT and CDR2 as SNEGSKA (reference sequence). CDR3 length equals 14 residues. The V end was cut by 3 bases, the J end by 4 bases, with 13 bases between. CDR3 coding DNA: TGCAGTGCTAGTCTGGCGGAAACTTACAATGAGCAGTTCTTC. It yields the protein CSASLAETYNEQFF.

The rearrangement joins TRBV7-3 to TRBJ1-1; possible D gene TRBD1, 6 bases. The germline V gene encodes CDR1 SGHTA and CDR2 FQGTGA. CDR3 length: 16 residues. V shed 5 bases and J shed 0 bases, with 16 bases lying between them. CDR3 loop: CASSHKDRRMNTEAFF. CDR3 bases: TGTGCCAGCAGCCATAAGGACAGACGCATGAACACTGAAGCTTTCTTT.

The chain recombines TRBV11-2 with TRBJ2-2; D unresolved. Germline lookup yields CDR1 SGHAT and CDR2 FQNNGV. There are 13 residues in the CDR3. Trimming took 2 bases from V and 2 from J, leaving 3 bases between them. The CDR3 DNA reads as TGTGCCAGCAGCTTATTTAACACCGGGGAGCTGTTTTTT. This translates into CASSLFNTGELFF.

The chain has TRBV28 and TRBJ1-5, with D unresolved. CDR1 is MDHEN, CDR2 SYDVKM, per germline. The CDR3 is made up of 14 amino acids. With 5 bases removed from V and 4 bases from J, the gap between germline ends came to 12 bases. CDR3 sequence reads: CASSPWILNQPQHF. Written as DNA, the CDR3 is TGTGCCAGCAGTCCTTGGATCTTAAATCAGCCCCAGCATTTT.

This clone is a singleton in its sample. Germline is not matched at one junction end, which may reflect a read error. The chain combines TRBV7-7 with TRBJ2-2, with 12 bases matching TRBD2. The CDR3 length is 15 residues. Germline lookup yields CDR1 SSHAT and CDR2 FNYEAQ (reference sequence). CDR3 coding DNA: TGTGCTAGCAGCCAGGCTAGCGGGAGGGCCGCGGAGCTGTTTTTT. This codes for CASSQASGRAAELFF.

The rearrangement uses TRBV4-1 and TRBJ2-6; the match to TRBD2 covers 7 bases. Germline assignment: CDR1 MGHRA and CDR2 YSYEKL. CDR3 length equals 17 residues. Losses at the gene ends were 3 bases for V and 0 bases for J; bases not matched to a gene: 5. Here the CDR3 reads CASSQVGRGSGANVLTF. In DNA form, the CDR3 reads TGCGCCAGCAGCCAGGTTGGGAGGGGCTCTGGGGCCAACGTCCTGACTTTC.

The chain carries TRBV18 and TRBJ2-7; 10 bases align to TRBD2. Germline CDR1 is KGHSH and CDR2 is LQKENI. The CDR3 is made up of 16 amino acids. J gave up 4 bases and V 3 bases, and 9 bases lay outside the gene matches. CDR3 loop: CASSPFLAGEAYEQYF. In DNA form, the CDR3 reads TGTGCCAGCTCACCCTTCCTAGCGGGAGAAGCATACGAGCAGTACTTC.

The chain has TRBV6-5 and TRBJ1-2; tentative D call: TRBD1 (6 bases). V lost 2 bases and J 8 bases, leaving 18 bases between the germline ends. The CDR3 is 15 residues long. Germline V gene lookup returns CDR1 MNHEY and CDR2 SVGAGI. CDR3 protein: CASSYGGQAQRGYTF. The CDR3 DNA reads TGTGCCAGCAGTTACGGGGGCCAGGCCCAGCGGGGCTACACCTTC.

This clone was seen just once. V usage is TRBV19 and J usage is TRBJ2-2, with 8 bases that match TRBD2. Germline trimming cut 5 bases from V and 7 bases from J; bases unmatched to any gene: 15. CDR1 LNHDA and CDR2 SQIVND come from the germline V gene (reference sequence). This CDR3 contains 17 residues. The CDR3 DNA follows: TGTGCCAGTAGTCCCGGCCTAGCGGGTCTCGGAGGCGGGGAGCTGTTTTTT. This codes for CASSPGLAGLGGGELFF.

The V and J genes are TRBV7-9 and TRBJ2-3, with 9 bases that match TRBD1. The CDR3 extends over 14 amino acids. The junction had 1 base not matched to a gene; V was cut back by 1 base and J by 5 bases. Germline-derived CDR1 and CDR2 are SEHNR and FQNEAQ (reference sequence). The CDR3 sequence: CASSLGDRVDTQYF. The CDR3 region has the DNA TGTGCCAGCAGCTTAGGGGACAGGGTAGATACGCAGTATTTT.

The chain has TRBV27 and TRBJ1-2; TRBD1 agrees at 9 bases. This CDR3 has 15 amino acids. Trimming took 0 bases from V and 5 from J; bases not matched to a gene: 4. Germline lookup yields CDR1 MNHEY and CDR2 SMNVEV (reference sequence). The CDR3 region has the DNA TGTGCCAGCAGTTTATCGATGGACAGGGGATATGGCTACACCTTC. It codes for CASSLSMDRGYGYTF.

The rearrangement links TRBV12-3 or TRBV12-4 to TRBJ2-7; 7 bases fit TRBD1. Losses at the gene ends were 5 bases for V and 1 base for J; bases not matched to a gene: 2. This CDR3 has 13 amino acids. The CDR3 coding sequence is TGTGCCAGCAGTGGGGACAGTTCCTACGAGCAGTACTTC. Its translation is CASSGDSSYEQYF.

V usage is TRBV9 and J usage is TRBJ2-1; D perhaps matches TRBD1 (5 bases). CDR3 length equals 15 residues. The V end was cut by 4 bases, the J end by 9 bases, with 20 bases between. CDR1 and CDR2 from the germline V gene are SGDLS and YYNGEE. In nucleotides, the CDR3 is TGTGCCAGCAGCTCCGCTCAGGGCGTATCGCGTGAGCAGTTCTTC. Its protein is CASSSAQGVSREQFF.

This clone was recorded a few times. This chain uses TRBV7-8 with TRBJ2-5; TRBD2 matches 7 bases. CDR1 and CDR2 from the germline V gene are SGHVS and FQNEAQ. Trimming at V came to 1 base and at J to 1 base, leaving 3 bases not matched to a gene. This CDR3 has 15 residues. The DNA for the CDR3 is TGTGCCAGCAGCTTAGGGTGGGGGGGCCAAGAGACCCAGTACTTC. It specifies CASSLGWGGQETQYF.

The CDR3 DNA reads TGTGCCAGCTCCCTGGGGACAGGCCAAGAGACCCAGTACTTC. Residues: CASSLGTGQETQYF. The chain is built from TRBV18 and TRBJ2-5, with TRBD1 matching over 8 bases. CDR1 is KGHSH and CDR2 is LQKENI in the germline V gene. With V trimmed by 6 bases and J by 1 base, 4 bases remained unmatched. The CDR3 runs to 14 residues.

The CDR3 nucleotides are TGTGCCAGCAGCTTGAACAGGGAATATGGCTACACCTTC. This gives the protein CASSLNREYGYTF. V and J are TRBV5-4 and TRBJ1-2; tentative D call: TRBD1 (6 bases). The CDR3 has 13 amino acids. Deletions cut 1 base from V and 5 bases from J, with 9 bases between. CDR1 SGHNT and CDR2 YYREEE come from the germline V gene (reference sequence).

The rearrangement uses TRBV19 and TRBJ1-5, with D hard to call. Germline CDR1 reads LNHDA; CDR2 reads SQIVND (reference sequence). The CDR3 contains 13 residues. With 11 bases removed from V and 6 bases from J, the gap between germline ends came to 17 bases. This CDR3 is CASGWDFGQPQHF. CDR3 bases: TGTGCCTCCGGATGGGATTTCGGTCAGCCCCAGCATTTT.

This chain joins TRBV5-6 and TRBJ1-3; D uncertain. V lost 0 bases to trimming and J lost 8 bases, with 15 bases between them. Germline values: CDR1 SGHDT, CDR2 YYEEEE. The CDR3 runs to 15 residues. CDR3 in amino acids: CASSLGRPESYTIYF. The CDR3 DNA is TGTGCCAGCAGCTTGGGGCGCCCCGAGTCGTACACCATATATTTT. The full variable domain, with the rest looked up from reference TRBV5-6 and TRBJ1-3, is DAGVTQSPTHLIKTRGQQVTLRCSPKSGHDTVSWYQQALGQGPQFIFQYYEEEERQRGNFPDRFSGHQFPNYSSELNVNALLLGDSALYLCASSLGRPESYTIYFGEGSWLTVV.

The chain links TRBV6-2 or TRBV6-3 to TRBJ1-1; TRBD1 aligns across 8 bases. CDR3 length: 15 amino acids. V gave up 4 bases and J gave up 6 bases; unmatched junction bases: 10. Germline V CDR1 and CDR2: MNHEY, SVGEGT. The chain's CDR3 is CASSSRTTGGPEAFF. The CDR3 nucleotides read TGTGCCAGCAGTTCCCGGACCACAGGGGGTCCTGAAGCTTTCTTT.

CDR3 sequence: CSVQGPSGELFF. The CDR3 DNA follows: TGCAGCGTTCAAGGGCCGTCCGGGGAGCTGTTTTTT. The rearrangement uses TRBV29-1 and TRBJ2-2; D is undetermined. V gave up 5 bases and J gave up 6 bases, with 10 bases separating them. Germline CDR1 and CDR2: SQVTM and ANQGSEA. The length of the CDR3 is 12 residues.

The rearrangement links TRBV7-2 to TRBJ1-1; D is unclear. This CDR3 is 12 amino acids long. Germline lookup yields CDR1 SGHTA and CDR2 FQGNSA. The V gene lost 0 bases and the J gene lost 4 bases, with 3 bases spanning the gap. DNA of the CDR3: TGTGCCAGCAGCTTAGCACTCACTGAAGCTTTCTTT. Protein sequence: CASSLALTEAFF.

V is TRBV5-1 and J is TRBJ2-5; 8 positions match TRBD1. This CDR3 spans 14 amino acids. The germline gives CDR1 SGHRS, CDR2 YFSETQ. J was trimmed by 2 bases and V by 3 bases; bases with no gene match: 3. CDR3 sequence (DNA): TGCGCCAGCAGCTACGGACAGGGACAAGAGACCCAGTACTTC. Protein sequence: CASSYGQGQETQYF. The whole variable domain, filled in from reference TRBV5-1 and TRBJ2-5, reads KAGVTQTPRYLIKTRGQQVTLSCSPISGHRSVSWYQQTPGQGLQFLFEYFSETQRNKGNFPGRFSGRQFSNSRSEMNVSTLELGDSALYLCASSYGQGQETQYFGPGTRLLVL.